The rows below give T cell receptor beta chains drawn from one sample of a study of blood T cell repertoires in COVID-19. The table came from immunoSEQ multiplex PCR; TCRdb's copy has only in-frame clones and leaves some out. The sample consists of approximately 100,000 clones, roughly 79% of them appearing once. The sample taken for sequencing was peripheral blood. Receptors originate from a human donor in a cohort sampled during active COVID-19. Each CDR3 is given with its conserved first and last residue. Fields, in order: J gene, V gene, clone size, D gene, CDR3 protein, CDR3 DNA. The D gene is left open where the match is weak. The size of a clone is reported for some rows only, either as once, few or many, or as a class for expanded clones.

j_call: TRBJ1-2; v_call: TRBV6-5; clone_size: few; d_call: -; cdr3_aa: CASSHPGRGWDGYTF; cdr3_nt: TGTGCCAGCAGCCACCCCGGGAGGGGGTGGGATGGCTACACCTTC
j_call: TRBJ2-1; v_call: TRBV19; clone_size: once; d_call: -; cdr3_aa: CASSTTGREQFF; cdr3_nt: TGTGCCAGTAGTACAACAGGGCGTGAGCAGTTCTTC
j_call: TRBJ1-6; v_call: TRBV19; clone_size: -; d_call: -; cdr3_aa: CASSIAGYNSPLHF; cdr3_nt: TGTGCCAGTAGTATTGCCGGGTATAATTCACCCCTCCACTTT
j_call: TRBJ1-3; v_call: TRBV7-2; clone_size: -; d_call: -; cdr3_aa: CASSFTGGNTIYF; cdr3_nt: TGTGCCAGCAGCTTTACAGGGGGAAACACCATATATTTT
j_call: TRBJ2-1; v_call: TRBV2; clone_size: -; d_call: TRBD2; cdr3_aa: CAGTSGRANEQFF; cdr3_nt: TGTGCCGGAACTAGCGGGAGGGCCAATGAGCAGTTCTTC
j_call: TRBJ2-5; v_call: TRBV5-1; clone_size: -; d_call: -; cdr3_aa: CASSLEAGPVETQYF; cdr3_nt: TGCGCCAGCAGCTTGGAGGCAGGGCCCGTGGAGACCCAGTACTTC
j_call: TRBJ2-7; v_call: TRBV27; clone_size: few; d_call: -; cdr3_aa: CATDYEQYF; cdr3_nt: TGTGCCACAGACTACGAGCAGTACTTC
j_call: TRBJ1-6; v_call: TRBV18; clone_size: -; d_call: -; cdr3_aa: CASSSSTGSYNSPLHF; cdr3_nt: TGTGCCAGCTCATCCTCGACAGGTTCCTATAATTCACCCCTCCACTTT
j_call: TRBJ1-1; v_call: TRBV28; clone_size: few; d_call: -; cdr3_aa: CASYSGWRTEAFF; cdr3_nt: TGTGCCAGCTACTCCGGGTGGAGGACTGAAGCTTTCTTT
j_call: TRBJ2-7; v_call: TRBV5-4; clone_size: -; d_call: -; cdr3_aa: CASSLAGGAGIEQYF; cdr3_nt: TGTGCCAGCAGCTTGGCCGGTGGGGCAGGAATTGAGCAGTACTTC
j_call: TRBJ2-7; v_call: TRBV18; clone_size: -; d_call: TRBD1; cdr3_aa: CASSPRDRAYEQYF; cdr3_nt: TGTGCCAGCTCACCACGAGACAGGGCCTACGAGCAGTACTTC
j_call: TRBJ2-6; v_call: TRBV27; clone_size: -; d_call: -; cdr3_aa: CASSPIRGSGANVLTF; cdr3_nt: TGTGCCAGCAGTCCTATCAGGGGCTCTGGGGCCAACGTCCTGACTTTC
j_call: TRBJ1-1; v_call: TRBV15; clone_size: -; d_call: -; cdr3_aa: CATHELNTEAFF; cdr3_nt: TGTGCCACCCATGAGTTGAACACTGAAGCTTTCTTT
j_call: TRBJ2-3; v_call: TRBV5-1; clone_size: -; d_call: -; cdr3_aa: CASSSPGEMDTQYF; cdr3_nt: TGCGCCAGCAGCTCGCCAGGGGAGATGGATACGCAGTATTTT
j_call: TRBJ2-5; v_call: TRBV5-6; clone_size: -; d_call: TRBD1; cdr3_aa: CASSRGTGPRSRYF; cdr3_nt: TGTGCCAGCAGCCGTGGGACAGGACCGAGAAGTCGGTACTTC
j_call: TRBJ2-1; v_call: TRBV5-1; clone_size: -; d_call: -; cdr3_aa: CASRVPSSYNEQFF; cdr3_nt: TGCGCCAGCAGGGTGCCTAGCTCCTACAATGAGCAGTTCTTC
j_call: TRBJ2-1; v_call: TRBV7-9; clone_size: -; d_call: TRBD1; cdr3_aa: CASSSGQSSYNEQFF; cdr3_nt: TGTGCCAGCAGCTCGGGACAGAGCTCCTACAATGAGCAGTTCTTC
j_call: TRBJ2-7; v_call: TRBV6-5; clone_size: -; d_call: TRBD2; cdr3_aa: CASRGGDGPYEQYF; cdr3_nt: TGTGCCAGCAGGGGGGGGGACGGACCCTACGAGCAGTACTTC
j_call: TRBJ1-2; v_call: TRBV30; clone_size: -; d_call: -; cdr3_aa: CAWSIAGYGYTF; cdr3_nt: TGTGCCTGGAGTATCGCGGGCTATGGCTACACCTTC
j_call: TRBJ1-2; v_call: TRBV6-2/TRBV6-3; clone_size: once; d_call: -; cdr3_aa: CASNPGDGGHYGYTF; cdr3_nt: TGTGCCAGCAACCCCGGGGACGGGGGACACTATGGCTACACCTTC
j_call: TRBJ2-7; v_call: TRBV5-1; clone_size: -; d_call: -; cdr3_aa: CASSKTGPNYEQYF; cdr3_nt: TGCGCCAGCAGTAAGACAGGCCCAAACTACGAGCAGTACTTC
j_call: TRBJ1-4; v_call: TRBV6-5; clone_size: -; d_call: -; cdr3_aa: CASSYSSGVTNEKLFF; cdr3_nt: TGTGCCAGCAGTTACTCCTCAGGTGTCACTAATGAAAAACTGTTTTTT
j_call: TRBJ1-4; v_call: TRBV5-1; clone_size: -; d_call: -; cdr3_aa: CASSSGTGPFEKLFF; cdr3_nt: TGCGCCAGCAGCTCGGGAACGGGCCCCTTTGAAAAACTGTTTTTT
j_call: TRBJ1-3; v_call: TRBV6-2/TRBV6-3; clone_size: -; d_call: -; cdr3_aa: CASSYVTTSGNTIYF; cdr3_nt: TGTGCCAGCAGTTACGTAACAACCTCTGGAAACACCATATATTTT
j_call: TRBJ2-1; v_call: TRBV2; clone_size: -; d_call: -; cdr3_aa: CASSERRQGTYKQFF; cdr3_nt: TGTGCCAGCAGTGAAAGGCGGCAGGGGACGTATAAGCAGTTCTTC
j_call: TRBJ1-3; v_call: TRBV6-5; clone_size: -; d_call: TRBD1; cdr3_aa: CASSSRQGGSGNTIYF; cdr3_nt: TGTGCCAGCAGTTCCCGCCAGGGGGGCTCTGGAAACACCATATATTTT
j_call: TRBJ1-3; v_call: TRBV7-6; clone_size: -; d_call: -; cdr3_aa: CASSLDRSSGNTIYF; cdr3_nt: TGTGCCAGCAGCTTAGACAGGAGCTCTGGAAACACCATATATTTT
j_call: TRBJ1-1; v_call: TRBV24-1; clone_size: -; d_call: -; cdr3_aa: CATRGSQNTEAFF; cdr3_nt: TGTGCCACCAGGGGCAGCCAGAACACTGAAGCTTTCTTT
j_call: TRBJ2-2; v_call: TRBV5-1; clone_size: -; d_call: -; cdr3_aa: CASSRRSGTYERTGELFF; cdr3_nt: TGCGCCAGCAGCCGCAGGTCCGGGACATATGAGAGGACCGGGGAGCTGTTTTTT
j_call: TRBJ1-1; v_call: TRBV28; clone_size: -; d_call: -; cdr3_aa: CASCRQMNTEAFF; cdr3_nt: TGTGCCAGCTGTAGACAGATGAACACTGAAGCTTTCTTT
j_call: TRBJ2-7; v_call: TRBV1; clone_size: -; d_call: -; cdr3_aa: CTSSQDGHGTAVEQYF; cdr3_nt: TGCACCAGCAGCCAAGATGGGCACGGGACAGCGGTCGAGCAGTACTTC
j_call: TRBJ2-7; v_call: TRBV6-5; clone_size: -; d_call: -; cdr3_aa: CASTSGREQYF; cdr3_nt: TGTGCCAGCACTTCGGGTCGCGAGCAGTACTTC
j_call: TRBJ1-4; v_call: TRBV7-6; clone_size: -; d_call: -; cdr3_aa: CASSPLAGANEKLFF; cdr3_nt: TGTGCCAGCAGCCCTTTAGCGGGGGCTAATGAAAAACTGTTTTTT
j_call: TRBJ1-6; v_call: TRBV2; clone_size: -; d_call: TRBD1; cdr3_aa: CASRVALGGNSPLHF; cdr3_nt: TGTGCCAGCAGAGTCGCCCTAGGGGGCAATTCACCCCTCCACTTT
j_call: TRBJ1-2; v_call: TRBV7-2; clone_size: -; d_call: TRBD1; cdr3_aa: CASSQRPGTARGYTF; cdr3_nt: TGTGCCAGCAGCCAACGTCCCGGGACAGCCCGTGGCTACACCTTC
j_call: TRBJ2-7; v_call: TRBV28; clone_size: once; d_call: TRBD1; cdr3_aa: CASSSPGTGDYEQYF; cdr3_nt: TGTGCCAGCAGTTCCCCCGGGACAGGGGACTACGAGCAGTACTTC
j_call: TRBJ2-7; v_call: TRBV4-2; clone_size: once; d_call: -; cdr3_aa: CASSQGLPGRYYEQYF; cdr3_nt: TGTGCCAGCAGCCAGGGCCTTCCTGGCCGGTACTACGAGCAGTACTTC
j_call: TRBJ1-1; v_call: TRBV7-9; clone_size: -; d_call: -; cdr3_aa: CASSSTEVTEAFF; cdr3_nt: TGTGCCAGCAGCTCGACGGAGGTCACTGAAGCTTTCTTT
j_call: TRBJ1-3; v_call: TRBV7-7; clone_size: -; d_call: -; cdr3_aa: CASSNGLLTGNTIYF; cdr3_nt: TGTGCCAGCAGCAACGGACTGCTGACTGGAAACACCATATATTTT
j_call: TRBJ2-4; v_call: TRBV3-1/TRBV3-2; clone_size: -; d_call: TRBD2; cdr3_aa: CASSPGTSGGGVKNIQYF; cdr3_nt: TGTGCCAGCAGCCCGGGGACTAGCGGGGGTGGGGTCAAAAACATTCAGTACTTC
j_call: TRBJ2-7; v_call: TRBV4-1; clone_size: -; d_call: -; cdr3_aa: CASSQPGTRSYEQYF; cdr3_nt: TGCGCCAGCAGCCAACCCGGGACAAGGTCCTACGAGCAGTACTTC
j_call: TRBJ1-1; v_call: TRBV27; clone_size: -; d_call: TRBD1; cdr3_aa: CASSNPTGGTEAFF; cdr3_nt: TGTGCCAGCAGTAACCCGACAGGGGGCACTGAAGCTTTCTTT
j_call: TRBJ1-1; v_call: TRBV2; clone_size: few; d_call: TRBD1; cdr3_aa: CASRGQGLSTEAFF; cdr3_nt: TGTGCCAGCAGGGGACAGGGACTGAGTACTGAAGCTTTCTTT
j_call: TRBJ1-2; v_call: TRBV7-9; clone_size: -; d_call: -; cdr3_aa: CASSFSGGIGYGYTF; cdr3_nt: TGTGCCAGCAGCTTCTCCGGGGGAATTGGCTATGGCTACACCTTC
j_call: TRBJ2-1; v_call: TRBV5-1; clone_size: -; d_call: -; cdr3_aa: CASSLTGSPNEQFF; cdr3_nt: TGCGCCAGCAGCTTAACAGGAAGTCCAAATGAGCAGTTCTTC
j_call: TRBJ1-5; v_call: TRBV27; clone_size: -; d_call: -; cdr3_aa: CASRARGLYSNQPQHF; cdr3_nt: TGTGCCAGCCGGGCCAGGGGATTATATAGCAATCAGCCCCAGCATTTT
j_call: TRBJ2-5; v_call: TRBV24-1; clone_size: -; d_call: TRBD1; cdr3_aa: CATASGGQETQYF; cdr3_nt: TGTGCCACCGCGTCAGGGGGACAAGAGACCCAGTACTTC
j_call: TRBJ2-2; v_call: TRBV24-1; clone_size: few; d_call: -; cdr3_aa: CATSDSNPGRDGELFF; cdr3_nt: TGTGCCACCAGTGATTCCAATCCGGGGCGGGACGGGGAGCTGTTTTTT
j_call: TRBJ2-7; v_call: TRBV28; clone_size: -; d_call: TRBD2; cdr3_aa: CASSETSGSTEQYF; cdr3_nt: TGTGCCAGCAGCGAGACTAGCGGGAGTACCGAGCAGTACTTC
j_call: TRBJ2-1; v_call: TRBV9; clone_size: -; d_call: TRBD2; cdr3_aa: CASSVGQAGGPPPYNEQFF; cdr3_nt: TGTGCCAGCAGCGTAGGTCAGGCGGGGGGGCCTCCTCCCTACAATGAGCAGTTCTTC
j_call: TRBJ1-2; v_call: TRBV28; clone_size: once; d_call: TRBD1; cdr3_aa: CASETGSNYGYTF; cdr3_nt: TGTGCCTCCGAGACAGGGTCTAACTATGGCTACACCTTC
j_call: TRBJ2-2; v_call: TRBV7-9; clone_size: -; d_call: TRBD1; cdr3_aa: CASSLAHKDRVSYAGELFF; cdr3_nt: TGTGCCAGCAGCTTAGCGCATAAGGACAGGGTGTCGTACGCCGGGGAGCTGTTTTTT
j_call: TRBJ2-2; v_call: TRBV19; clone_size: once; d_call: TRBD2; cdr3_aa: CASSIIPGLAGVAGELFF; cdr3_nt: TGTGCCAGTAGTATAATACCGGGACTAGCGGGAGTTGCCGGGGAGCTGTTTTTT
j_call: TRBJ1-4; v_call: TRBV27; clone_size: -; d_call: -; cdr3_aa: CASSLLGGANEKLFF; cdr3_nt: TGTGCCAGCAGTTTACTCGGGGGGGCTAATGAAAAACTGTTTTTT
j_call: TRBJ2-1; v_call: TRBV10-3; clone_size: -; d_call: -; cdr3_aa: CAISESIGAGYNEQFF; cdr3_nt: TGTGCCATCAGTGAGTCGATTGGGGCAGGATACAATGAGCAGTTCTTC
j_call: TRBJ2-5; v_call: TRBV19; clone_size: few; d_call: TRBD1; cdr3_aa: CASSMRQGASQETQYF; cdr3_nt: TGTGCCAGTAGTATGCGGCAGGGGGCGTCCCAAGAGACCCAGTACTTC
j_call: TRBJ1-2; v_call: TRBV3-1/TRBV3-2; clone_size: -; d_call: -; cdr3_aa: CASSGRNRITNYGYTF; cdr3_nt: TGTGCCAGCAGCGGAAGAAACAGGATTACTAACTATGGCTACACCTTC
j_call: TRBJ2-7; v_call: TRBV18; clone_size: -; d_call: TRBD2; cdr3_aa: CASSPKIAGDTYEQYF; cdr3_nt: TGTGCCAGCTCACCGAAGATAGCGGGGGATACCTACGAGCAGTACTTC